The clone carrying this TCR beta chain was found many times. Its antigen is not identified. CDR3-region Arm-PCR and iRepertoire HTBI primers produced the TCR beta libraries. TCRdb called the multiplex PCR reads again in MiXCR, with one record for every CDR3 protein. The table lists approximately 400,000 distinct CDR3 sequences, less than 25% of them singletons. These data belong to a study of regulatory T cells in long-lasting Graves disease. Overall study findings and caveats: There were preferences for TRBV28, TRBJ1-2 and TRBJ2-5 in persistent disease. New patients shared over 900 public clonotypes, and persistent patients shared more, with over 2,500.

The CDR3 contains 13 residues. Trimming cost V 1 base and J 8 bases, with 11 bases left between them. Germline assignment: CDR1 SNHLY and CDR2 FYNNEI. The time point: persistent/refractory GD, antithyroid drugs over 5 years with positive TRAb. TCR sequences were obtained from RNA taken from PBMCs. The chain carries TRBV2 and TRBJ1-2; maybe TRBD1 (6 bases). The TCR comes from a female donor with Graves disease. This specimen was peripheral blood mononuclear cells (PBMCs), taken when the disease was refractory, from a patient treated with antithyroid drugs. The DNA for the CDR3 is TGTGCCAGCAGTGAAGGGACAGTAGGCGGCTACACCTTC. Residues: CASSEGTVGGYTF. The full variable domain, its missing parts supplied by reference TRBV2 and TRBJ1-2, is EPEVTQTPSHQVTQMGQEVILRCVPISNHLYFYWYRQILGQKVEFLVSFYNNEISEKSEIFDDQFSVERPDGSNFTLKIRSTKLEDSAMYFCASSEGTVGGYTFGSGTRLTVV.